The 25 T cell receptor beta chains below were found in one sample sequenced in a study of T cell repertoires in cytomegalovirus infection. TCRdb redid the calling of the reads with MiXCR, one entry per CDR3 protein. The sample lists some 940,000 distinct CDR3 sequences; around a third were seen once. For these receptors, no antigen is known. The specimen comprised cultured CD8+ T cells from PBMCs, sampled from culture after CMV antigen stimulation. The receptors shown here come from a human donor in good health (CMV status not recorded). Some clones in this sample may be carry-over from other donors' samples.

The chain carries TRBV6-5 and TRBJ2-5, with D tentatively TRBD2 (6 bases). The germline CDR1 and CDR2 sequences are MNHEY and SVGAGI. V was pared by 4 bases and J by 1 base, with 16 bases between. This CDR3 region has 16 residues. The CDR3 region is CASSSLAWETQETQYF. CDR3 nucleotides: TGTGCCAGCAGTTCTCTAGCGTGGGAGACCCAAGAGACCCAGTACTTC.

This clonotype was recorded a few times. The chain has TRBV7-2 and TRBJ2-7; maybe TRBD1 (6 bases). Germline V gene lookup returns CDR1 SGHTA and CDR2 FQGNSA. Trimming shortened V by 2 bases and J by 2 bases, and 22 bases separated the two germline ends. The CDR3 has 18 amino acids. The CDR3 DNA reads TGTGCCAGCAGCTTAAGAGGACAGCTTTTGAAAATAGCCTACGAGCAGTACTTC. Protein sequence: CASSLRGQLLKIAYEQYF.

The table lists this clonotype with many counts. The chain carries TRBV7-2 and TRBJ2-1, with TRBD2 matching 8 bases. The germline CDR1 and CDR2 sequences are SGHTA and FQGNSA. This CDR3 spans 14 amino acids. The V segment lost 1 base and the J segment 15 bases; nucleotides outside the gene matches: 11. The CDR3 nucleotides are TGTGCCAGCAGCTTAGGAGTTTGGGGACTAGTACTGTTCTTC. Its translation: CASSLGVWGLVLFF. The entire variable domain, with the rest obtained from reference TRBV7-2 and TRBJ2-1, is as follows: GAGVSQSPSNKVTEKGKDVELRCDPISGHTALYWYRQSLGQGLEFLIYFQGNSAPDKSGLPSDRFSAERTGGSVSTLTIQRTQQEDSAVYLCASSLGVWGLVLFFGPGTRLTVL.

The chain employs TRBV7-9 and TRBJ1-1; D ambiguous. The CDR3 loop spans 12 amino acids. V was clipped by 5 bases and J by 7 bases, with 11 bases between them. Germline V gene sequence: CDR1 SEHNR, CDR2 FQNEAQ (reference sequence). CDR3 sequence (DNA): TGTGCCAGCAGCCACGGACGGATTGAAGCTTTCTTT. Protein sequence: CASSHGRIEAFF.

V and J are TRBV12-3 or TRBV12-4 and TRBJ1-2; possibly TRBD1 for D (5 bases). The CDR3 spans 15 residues. V lost 6 bases and J 2 bases, leaving 16 bases between the germline ends. The CDR3 sequence is CASSYDSPFNYGYTF. Written as DNA, the CDR3 is TGTGCCAGCAGCTACGACAGTCCCTTCAACTATGGCTACACCTTC.

The J gene is TRBJ2-7, the V gene TRBV10-3; 8 positions match TRBD2. Germline-derived CDR1 and CDR2 are ENHRY and SYGVKD. The junction had 5 bases not matched to a gene; V was cut back by 4 bases and J by 0 bases. The CDR3 is 15 amino acids. The CDR3 DNA reads TGTGCCATCAGTGTAGGGACTAGTGTCTCCTACGAGCAGTACTTC. Protein: CAISVGTSVSYEQYF.

The count of this clonotype is one. The chain carries TRBV11-3 and TRBJ1-5; no reliable D call. The germline V gene has CDR1 SGHNT and CDR2 YENEEA. CDR3 size: 16 residues. For the CDR3, the DNA is TGTACCCGAGCTTGGCCGGGATCAGAATGGAATCAGCCCCAGCATTTT. Translated, it gives CTRAWPGSEWNQPQHF.

This clonotype was counted between two and nine times. This chain links TRBV20-1 with TRBJ1-1; D is undetermined. Germline V CDR1 and CDR2: DFQATT, SNEGSKA (reference sequence). CDR3 length: 14 residues. V was pared by 3 bases and J by 4 bases, with 15 bases between. The CDR3 protein is CSASLSGFSTEAFF. For the CDR3, the DNA is TGCAGTGCTAGCCTTTCAGGTTTCAGCACTGAAGCTTTCTTT.

This clonotype was seen more than once but under ten times. J is TRBJ1-1 and V is TRBV4-1, with 9 bases that match TRBD1. There are 15 residues in the CDR3. From germline, CDR1 is MGHRA and CDR2 YSYEKL. V lost 4 bases, J lost 3 bases, and 6 bases stayed unmatched. The CDR3 coding sequence is TGCGCCAGCAGCCCCGACAGGGGGTCGTACACTGAAGCTTTCTTT. This codes for CASSPDRGSYTEAFF.

This clonotype came up many times. V usage is TRBV7-2 and J usage is TRBJ2-7; TRBD2 aligns across 9 bases. This CDR3 is 15 amino acids long. CDR1 is SGHTA and CDR2 is FQGNSA in the germline V gene. Losses at the gene ends were 1 base for V and 3 bases for J; bases not matched to a gene: 4. CDR3 sequence reads: CASSLVPSGNYEQYV. The CDR3 nucleotides read TGTGCCAGCAGCTTAGTCCCTAGCGGGAACTACGAGCAGTACGTC.

The V and J genes are TRBV6-6 and TRBJ1-3; tentative D call: TRBD1 (5 bases). V dropped 11 bases and J dropped 4 bases, with 12 bases sitting between them. Germline assignment: CDR1 MNHNY and CDR2 SVGAGI (reference sequence). The CDR3 is 12 amino acids. The DNA for the CDR3 is TGTGCCGTCAGGGCTCTCGGAAACACCATATATTTT. This gives the protein CAVRALGNTIYF.

In its sample, this clonotype was seen a few times. J is TRBJ2-3 and V is TRBV4-3, with D uncertain. Trimming removed 0 bases at V and 2 bases at J, with 6 bases between. Germline loops: CDR1 LGHNA, CDR2 YSLEER. This CDR3 spans 14 amino acids. The CDR3 bases are TGCGCCAGCAGCCAAGAAACTATCACAGATACGCAGTATTTT. Translating it yields CASSQETITDTQYF.

Regarding this clonotype: Germline and junction disagree at one end, which may indicate a read error. This rearrangement joins TRBV7-7 to TRBJ2-7; 16 positions agree with TRBD2. This CDR3 contains 17 residues. CDR1 is SSHAT and CDR2 is FNYEAQ in the germline V gene (reference sequence). The CDR3 loop is CASSPGLAGGTTYEQYF. Written as DNA, the CDR3 is TGTGCTAGCAGCCCGGGACTAGCGGGGGGGACCACCTACGAGCAGTACTTC.

The V and J genes are TRBV5-1 and TRBJ2-1; 8 bases are a match to TRBD2. Trimming took 4 bases from V and 4 from J; bases not matched to a gene: 7. The CDR3 runs to 15 residues. The germline V gene encodes CDR1 SGHRS and CDR2 YFSETQ. CDR3 region: CASSPGGEPYNEQFF. The CDR3 bases are TGCGCCAGCAGCCCGGGGGGGGAACCTTACAATGAGCAGTTCTTC.

As regards this clonotype: A much bigger clone sits one base away, suggesting this may be a read error. V is TRBV18 and J is TRBJ1-4, with D perhaps matching TRBD1 (5 bases). CDR1 is KGHSH and CDR2 is LQKENI in the germline V gene. The CDR3 consists of 16 residues. The CDR3 loop is CASSPRGEQPNEKLSF. The CDR3, as DNA: TGTGCCAGCTCACCACGAGGGGAGCAGCCTAATGAAAAACTGTCTTTT.

This clonotype was picked up a small number of times. The chain uses TRBV28 and TRBJ1-5, with 8 bases identical to TRBD1. The CDR3 contains 16 residues. V shed 6 bases and J 8 bases; nucleotides not matched to a gene: 15. Germline V gives CDR1 MDHEN, CDR2 SYDVKM. The CDR3 reads CASSSWRRDRYKPQHF. In DNA form, the CDR3 reads TGTGCCAGCAGCTCCTGGCGGCGGGACAGGTATAAGCCCCAGCATTTT.

This clonotype showed up just a few times. The rearrangement uses TRBV20-1 and TRBJ1-6; D ambiguous. The CDR3 extends over 14 amino acids. Germline CDR1 DFQATT, CDR2 SNEGSKA (reference sequence). Between the trimmed V and J ends, which lost 0 bases and 9 bases, there was a span of 12 bases. CDR3 sequence: CSAREAGFGSPLHF. The CDR3 DNA reads as TGCAGTGCTAGAGAGGCGGGGTTCGGTTCACCCCTCCACTTT.

The chain recombines TRBV4-3 with TRBJ1-5; D gene ambiguous. Trimming removed 1 base from V and 0 bases from J, with 7 bases in between. The CDR3 spans 15 residues. Per germline, CDR1 LGHNA and CDR2 YSLEER. DNA of the CDR3: TGCGCCAGCAGCCAAGTCCGGAGTAGCAATCAGCCCCAGCATTTT. The encoded protein is CASSQVRSSNQPQHF.

The rearrangement joins TRBV3-1 to TRBJ2-1; 8 bases map to TRBD1. Per germline, CDR1 LGHDT and CDR2 YNNKEL (reference sequence). The CDR3 is made up of 17 amino acids. With 3 bases clipped from V and 5 bases from J, the junction kept 12 bases outside the gene matches. Here the CDR3 DNA reads TGTGCCAGCAGCCATCCTATTTGGGGGACAGGAAACAATGAGCAGTTCTTC. It is translated as CASSHPIWGTGNNEQFF.

As for this clonotype: Given a much more abundant clone one base away, this may be a read error. This chain uses TRBV7-9 with TRBJ2-1, with D perhaps TRBD1 or TRBD2 (5 bases each). Germline V gene lookup returns CDR1 SEHNR and CDR2 FQNEAQ (reference sequence). CDR3 length: 15 residues. CDR3 nucleotide sequence: TGTGCCAGCAGCTTAGTCGGGGCTTTATACATTGAGCAGTTCTTC. It yields the protein CASSLVGALYIEQFF.

A few counts support this clonotype. The chain's CDR3 is CASSSRAGDHTGELFF. As DNA, the CDR3 is TGTGCCAGCAGCTCCAGAGCGGGGGACCACACCGGGGAGCTGTTTTTT. The gene calls are TRBV11-3 and TRBJ2-2; 8 bases fit TRBD2. V lost 4 bases, J lost 3 bases, and 7 bases stayed unmatched. The CDR3 has 16 amino acids. The germline gives CDR1 SGHNT, CDR2 YENEEA. Looking up the rest from reference TRBV11-3 and TRBJ2-2 gives the full variable domain: EAGVVQSPRYKIIEKKQPVAFWCNPISGHNTLYWYLQNLGQGPELLIRYENEEAVDDSQLPKDRFSAERLKGVDSTLKIQPAELGDSAVYLCASSSRAGDHTGELFFGEGSRLTVL.

The V gene is TRBV5-3, the J gene TRBJ1-4; D ambiguous. TRBV5-3 carries the ORF label, with uncertain function. V lost 8 bases and J 1 base, leaving 21 bases between the germline ends. The CDR3 extends over 17 amino acids. The CDR3 coding sequence is TGTGCCAGCAGTTTGGCCCCCCGGACTGAAACTAATGAAAAACTGTTTTTT. This encodes CASSLAPRTETNEKLFF.

This clonotype was seen a few times. J is TRBJ1-4 and V is TRBV7-9, with unresolved D. Germline CDR1 SEHNR, CDR2 FQNEAQ (reference sequence). The germline V and J ends were trimmed by 5 bases and 5 bases, with 15 bases remaining between them. This CDR3 has 15 amino acids. Here the CDR3 DNA reads TGTGCCAGCAGCCCCCCGGGCCGGCGAAATGAAAAACTGTTTTTT. Translating gives CASSPPGRRNEKLFF.

As to this clonotype: Mismatch with germline at one junction end may stem from a read error. V is TRBV7-4 and J is TRBJ2-1; TRBD1 aligns across 11 bases. The CDR3 consists of 16 residues. Germline lookup yields CDR1 SGHVT and CDR2 SQSDAQ. Here the CDR3 DNA reads TGTGCCAGCAGCCCAAGGACAGGGGGCTCCTACAATGAGCAGCTCTTC. This gives the protein CASSPRTGGSYNEQLF.

This sequence joins TRBV5-5 and TRBJ2-7; D is unresolved. Trimming took 2 bases from V and 0 from J, leaving 12 bases between them. Germline CDR1 reads SGHKS; CDR2 reads YYEKEE (reference sequence). CDR3 length: 15 residues. CDR3 nucleotide sequence: TGTGCCAGCAGCTTAGAGACACCTAGCTCCTACGAGCAGTACTTC. Encoded protein: CASSLETPSSYEQYF. The full variable domain, its missing parts supplied by reference TRBV5-5 and TRBJ2-7, is DAGVTQSPTHLIKTRGQQVTLRCSPISGHKSVSWYQQVLGQGPQFIFQYYEKEERGRGNFPDRFSARQFPNYSSELNVNALLLGDSALYLCASSLETPSSYEQYFGPGTRLTVT.